This T cell receptor delta chain was identified during a study of γδ T cells in repeated Plasmodium falciparum infection. About the research overall: Over about 600 days, donors received four mosquito-bite P. falciparum NF54 infections. Each infection was followed by sampling at 21 days, plus baseline and some pre-infection draws. Malian gammadelta TCRs were studied during no-transmission periods and across acute malaria episodes.

This clone was detected many times. The protein recorded in TCRdb matches a much larger clone and deviates from this DNA's translation at residue 4, suggesting a read error; the protein here is obtained by translating the DNA. Both TRG and TRD chains were sequenced from each sorted sample. TCRdb re-identified clones in the multiplex PCR reads via CATT. The sample lists around 82,000 delta-chain clones; approximately 1.4% were seen once. Gammadelta T cells were flow-sorted from PBMC into Vgamma9/Vdelta2+ and Vdelta2-negative populations for bulk analysis. After removal of 5 bases from V and 0 bases from J, the junction contained 17 bases not matched to a gene. The CDR3 loop spans 19 amino acids. Germline lookup yields CDR1 GEAIGNYY and CDR2 EKD.

Material: gamma-delta T cells from blood. This TCR was sampled from a pool of human donors (malaria-infected and uninfected, not separated). This chain joins TRDV2 and TRDJ2; 7 nucleotides line up with TRDD3. CDR3 protein: CACGPLSGDNPALTAQLFF. CDR3 coding DNA: TGTGCCTGTGGCCCTCTAAGTGGGGATAACCCCGCTTTGACAGCACAACTCTTCTTT.